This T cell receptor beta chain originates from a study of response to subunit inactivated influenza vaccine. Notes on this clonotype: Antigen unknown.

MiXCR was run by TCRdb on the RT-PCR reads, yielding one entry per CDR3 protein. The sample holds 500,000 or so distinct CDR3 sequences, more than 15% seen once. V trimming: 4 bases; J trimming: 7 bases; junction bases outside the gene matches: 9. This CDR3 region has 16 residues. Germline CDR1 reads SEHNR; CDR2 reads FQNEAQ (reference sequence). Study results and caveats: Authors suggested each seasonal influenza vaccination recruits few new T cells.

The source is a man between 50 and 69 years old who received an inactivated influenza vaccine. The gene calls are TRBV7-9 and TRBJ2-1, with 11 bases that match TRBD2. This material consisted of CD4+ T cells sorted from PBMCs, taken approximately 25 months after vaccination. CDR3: CASSYSTSGSGNEQFF. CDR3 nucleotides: TGTGCCAGCAGCTATTCAACTAGCGGGAGTGGTAATGAGCAGTTCTTC.